The next 15 T cell receptor beta chains were all read from a single sample in a study of T cells in Graves' hyperthyroidism and ophthalmopathy. Amplification yielded TCR beta CDR3 regions, with RNA transcripts as the source. RT-PCR in the first round (using the HTBI primer set) targeted the TCR CDR3. TCRdb passed the multiplex PCR reads through MiXCR, listing each CDR3 protein once. The table shows 600,000 to 700,000 distinct CDR3 sequences, with about 14% occurring only once. The specimen sequenced was blood. All receptors derive from a woman aged 40-49 years with Graves' ophthalmopathy.

J is TRBJ2-5 and V is TRBV6-5; 8 nucleotides match TRBD1. The CDR3 runs to 16 residues. With V trimmed by 0 bases and J by 4 bases, 7 bases remained unmatched. The germline V gene encodes CDR1 MNHEY and CDR2 SVGAGI. The CDR3 reads CASSYSTGEATETQYF. In nucleotides, the CDR3 is TGTGCCAGCAGTTACTCGACAGGGGAGGCTACAGAGACCCAGTACTTC.

This clonotype was seen ten or more times. The V and J genes are TRBV28 and TRBJ1-2; D gene ambiguous. CDR3 length: 13 residues. Trimming shortened V by 10 bases and J by 2 bases, and 14 bases separated the two germline ends. Germline loops: CDR1 MDHEN, CDR2 SYDVKM. The CDR3: CAILRPGNYGYTF. CDR3 coding DNA: TGTGCCATCCTTAGACCGGGAAACTATGGCTACACCTTC.

The rearrangement uses TRBV27 and TRBJ1-1; 7 bases line up with TRBD1. V shed 4 bases, J shed 0 bases, and the junction held 2 bases outside the gene matches. Germline assignment: CDR1 MNHEY and CDR2 SMNVEV (reference sequence). This CDR3 comprises 14 residues. DNA for the CDR3: TGTGCCAGCAGTTACAGGGGTGTGAACACTGAAGCTTTCTTT. Protein sequence: CASSYRGVNTEAFF.

This clonotype was seen ten or more times. The chain couples TRBV12-3 or TRBV12-4 to TRBJ2-5; D possibly corresponds to TRBD1 (6 bases). Trimming took off 1 base at V and 7 bases at J, with 13 bases between the two ends. The CDR3 is 14 residues long. CDR3 loop: CASSLGPGTRTQYF. CDR3 DNA sequence: TGTGCCAGCAGTTTAGGTCCAGGGACACGGACCCAGTACTTC.

This clonotype occurred many times. The J gene is TRBJ1-5, the V gene TRBV27; D is unclear. The V gene's germline CDR1 is MNHEY and CDR2 SMNVEV (reference sequence). This CDR3 spans 14 amino acids. The V end lost 0 bases, the J end lost 2 bases, and 5 bases lay between the germline ends. CDR3 residues: CASSLSPGNQPQHF. The CDR3 nucleotides are TGTGCCAGCAGTTTATCGCCCGGCAATCAGCCCCAGCATTTT.

This clonotype was recorded at least ten times. The CDR3 spells CASRSGSANTGELFF. CDR3 bases: TGTGCCAGCAGGTCGGGCAGCGCGAACACCGGGGAGCTGTTTTTT. The rearrangement joins TRBV2 to TRBJ2-2; D unclear. The CDR3 consists of 15 residues. Germline lookup yields CDR1 SNHLY and CDR2 FYNNEI. Trimming cost V 6 bases and J 0 bases, with 11 bases left between them.

This clonotype was observed many times. This chain links TRBV12-3 or TRBV12-4 with TRBJ2-5, with a tentative D call TRBD2 (6 bases). The CDR3 contains 13 residues. Trimming cost V 6 bases and J 5 bases, with 13 bases left between them. CDR3 loop: CASSLTRLETQYF. Written as DNA, the CDR3 is TGTGCCAGCAGCCTGACTAGACTGGAGACCCAGTACTTC.

This clonotype has at least ten counts. V gene TRBV7-9 combines with J gene TRBJ1-1, with D possibly being TRBD1 (5 bases). V was pared by 1 base and J by 11 bases, with 8 bases between. The germline V gene has CDR1 SEHNR and CDR2 FQNEAQ (reference sequence). This CDR3 region has 11 residues. The CDR3 DNA reads as TGTGCCAGCAGCTTAGTAGGGGATGCTTTCTTT. Its translation is CASSLVGDAFF.

Many counts were recorded for this clonotype. The chain has TRBV20-1 and TRBJ2-5; 7 bases line up with TRBD2. Germline V gives CDR1 DFQATT, CDR2 SNEGSKA (reference sequence). The CDR3 contains 14 residues. J was trimmed by 2 bases and V by 6 bases; bases with no gene match: 9. CDR3 DNA: TGCAGTGCGCAGCTAGCGGTCGCACAAGAGACCCAGTACTTC. The encoded protein is CSAQLAVAQETQYF.

This clonotype occurred a few times. The chain joins TRBV20-1 to TRBJ2-7; 11 nucleotides line up with TRBD2. The CDR3 consists of 17 residues. The V segment lost 7 bases and the J segment 4 bases; nucleotides outside the gene matches: 18. The germline CDR1 and CDR2 sequences are DFQATT and SNEGSKA (reference sequence). The CDR3 nucleotides read TGCAGTGTTAGGGGGGCACTAGCGGGAGCTAAGGTATACGAGCAGTACTTC. This translates into CSVRGALAGAKVYEQYF.

At least ten counts were recorded for this clonotype. The V call is TRBV19, the J call TRBJ2-7, with D tentatively TRBD1 (6 bases). The CDR3 covers 15 residues. V was pared by 3 bases and J by 4 bases, with 16 bases between. Germline loops: CDR1 LNHDA, CDR2 SQIVND (reference sequence). CDR3 sequence: CASSIRGHGSYEQYF. As DNA, the CDR3 is TGTGCCAGTAGTATCCGGGGACATGGTAGTTACGAGCAGTACTTC.

The table lists this clonotype with a few counts. The rearrangement uses TRBV5-1 and TRBJ2-7; no firm D call. CDR1 is SGHRS and CDR2 is YFSETQ in the germline V gene. This CDR3 spans 14 amino acids. V lost 2 bases and J lost 5, with 14 bases in between. The CDR3 DNA is TGCGCCAGCAGCTTAACCAGGACCGCTGACGAGCAGTACTTC. This encodes CASSLTRTADEQYF.

The chain links TRBV30 to TRBJ2-7; D might be TRBD2 (6 bases). V shed 2 bases and J shed 3 bases, with 14 bases lying between them. From germline, CDR1 is GTSNPN and CDR2 SVGIG (reference sequence). This CDR3 spans 14 amino acids. CDR3 sequence (DNA): TGTGCCTGGAGTACGGTGACTAGACACTACGAGCAGTACTTC. It specifies CAWSTVTRHYEQYF.

This clonotype was detected a few times. J is TRBJ1-2 and V is TRBV9, with D uncertain. The germline V gene has CDR1 SGDLS and CDR2 YYNGEE. The CDR3 covers 15 residues. V was pared by 2 bases and J by 8 bases, with 19 bases between. CDR3 sequence: CASSVPLRAGGGYTF. The CDR3 DNA is TGTGCCAGCAGCGTCCCTCTACGGGCTGGTGGGGGCTACACCTTC.

The chain combines TRBV7-2 with TRBJ1-1; TRBD1 matches 10 bases. This CDR3 region has 15 residues. CDR1 and CDR2 from the germline V gene are SGHTA and FQGNSA. Unmatched junction bases numbered 7, after V lost 5 bases and J lost 4 bases. This chain's CDR3 is CASSRQGAWGTEAFF. DNA for the CDR3: TGTGCCAGCAGCCGACAGGGGGCATGGGGCACTGAAGCTTTCTTT.